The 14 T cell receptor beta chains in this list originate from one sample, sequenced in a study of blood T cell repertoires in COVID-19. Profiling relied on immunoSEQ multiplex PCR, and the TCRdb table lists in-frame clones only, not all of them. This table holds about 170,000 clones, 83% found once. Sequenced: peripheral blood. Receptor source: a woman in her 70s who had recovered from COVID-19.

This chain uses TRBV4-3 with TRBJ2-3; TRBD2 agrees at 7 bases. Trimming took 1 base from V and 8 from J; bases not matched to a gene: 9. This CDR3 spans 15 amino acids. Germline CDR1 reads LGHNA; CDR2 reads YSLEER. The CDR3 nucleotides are TGCGCCAGCAGCCAAGGTCTAGCGGCACCTAGTACGCAGTATTTT. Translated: CASSQGLAAPSTQYF.

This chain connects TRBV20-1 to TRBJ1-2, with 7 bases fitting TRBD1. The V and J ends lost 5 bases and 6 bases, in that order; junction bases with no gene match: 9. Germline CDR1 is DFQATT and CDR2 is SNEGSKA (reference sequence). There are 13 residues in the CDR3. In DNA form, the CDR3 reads TGCAGTGCTGGTGGAGGGGGCAAGGATGGCTACACCTTC. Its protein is CSAGGGGKDGYTF.

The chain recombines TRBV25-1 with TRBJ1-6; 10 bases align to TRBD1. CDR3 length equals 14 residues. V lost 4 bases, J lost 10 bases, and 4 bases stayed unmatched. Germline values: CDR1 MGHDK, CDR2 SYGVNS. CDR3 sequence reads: CASSVGTGESPLHF. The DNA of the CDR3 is TGTGCCAGCAGTGTAGGGACAGGGGAGTCACCCCTCCACTTT.

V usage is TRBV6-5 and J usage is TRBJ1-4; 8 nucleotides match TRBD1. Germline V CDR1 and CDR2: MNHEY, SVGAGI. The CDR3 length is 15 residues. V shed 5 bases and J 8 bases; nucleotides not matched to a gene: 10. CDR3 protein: CASSPQGAGREKLFF. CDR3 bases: TGTGCCAGCAGTCCCCAGGGGGCCGGGCGGGAAAAACTGTTTTTT.

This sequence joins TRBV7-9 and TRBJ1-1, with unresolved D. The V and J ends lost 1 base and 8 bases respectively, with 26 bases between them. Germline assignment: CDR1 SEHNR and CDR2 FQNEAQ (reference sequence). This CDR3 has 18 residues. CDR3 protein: CASSLGAGPELPEREAFF. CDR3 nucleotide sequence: TGTGCCAGCAGCTTAGGGGCCGGCCCGGAGCTACCGGAGCGGGAAGCTTTCTTT.

The CDR3 DNA reads as TGCGCCAGCAGCTCCCCAGGAACCGGGGAGCTGTTTTTT. Amino acids: CASSSPGTGELFF. The V gene is TRBV5-1, the J gene TRBJ2-2, with D unclear. This CDR3 spans 13 amino acids. Germline CDR1 and CDR2: SGHRS and YFSETQ. Trimming took off 3 bases at V and 5 bases at J, with 8 bases between the two ends.

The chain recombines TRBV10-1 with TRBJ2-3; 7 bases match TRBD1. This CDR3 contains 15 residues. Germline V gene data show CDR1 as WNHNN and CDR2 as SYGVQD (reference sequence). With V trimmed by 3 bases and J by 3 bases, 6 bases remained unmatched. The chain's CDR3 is CASSDPGQSTDTQYF. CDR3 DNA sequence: TGCGCCAGCAGTGATCCGGGACAGTCTACAGATACGCAGTATTTT.

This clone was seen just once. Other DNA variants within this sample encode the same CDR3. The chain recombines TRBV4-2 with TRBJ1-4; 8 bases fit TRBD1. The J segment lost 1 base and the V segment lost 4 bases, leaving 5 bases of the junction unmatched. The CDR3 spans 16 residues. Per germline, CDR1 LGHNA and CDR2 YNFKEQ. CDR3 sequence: CASSRGQGVTNEKLFF. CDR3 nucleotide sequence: TGTGCCAGCAGCCGCGGACAGGGAGTAACTAATGAAAAACTGTTTTTT.

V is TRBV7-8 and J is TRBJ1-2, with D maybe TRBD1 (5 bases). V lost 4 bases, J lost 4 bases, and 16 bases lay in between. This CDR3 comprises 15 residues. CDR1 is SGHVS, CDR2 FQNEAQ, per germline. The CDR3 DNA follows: TGTGCCAGCAGCTCTAGGGGTGGGGCCAGCTATGGCTACACCTTC. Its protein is CASSSRGGASYGYTF.

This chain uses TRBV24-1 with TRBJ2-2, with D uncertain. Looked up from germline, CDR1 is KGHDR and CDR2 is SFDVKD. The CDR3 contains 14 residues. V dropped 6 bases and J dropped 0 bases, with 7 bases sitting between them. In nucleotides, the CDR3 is TGTGCCACCAGTCACTCCGCGAACACCGGGGAGCTGTTTTTT. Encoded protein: CATSHSANTGELFF.

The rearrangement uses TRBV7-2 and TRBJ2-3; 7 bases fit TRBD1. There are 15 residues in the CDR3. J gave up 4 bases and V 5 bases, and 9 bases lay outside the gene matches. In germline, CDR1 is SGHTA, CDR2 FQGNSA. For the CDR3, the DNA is TGTGCCAGCAGCCACGACAGGGCTGTTGCAGATACGCAGTATTTT. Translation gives CASSHDRAVADTQYF.

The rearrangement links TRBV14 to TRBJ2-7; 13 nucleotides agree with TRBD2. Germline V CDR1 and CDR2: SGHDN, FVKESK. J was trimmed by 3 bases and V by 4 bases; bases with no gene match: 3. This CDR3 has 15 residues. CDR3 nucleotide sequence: TGTGCCAGCAGCCTGGGACTAGCGGGGCGCTACGAGCAGTACTTC. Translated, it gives CASSLGLAGRYEQYF.

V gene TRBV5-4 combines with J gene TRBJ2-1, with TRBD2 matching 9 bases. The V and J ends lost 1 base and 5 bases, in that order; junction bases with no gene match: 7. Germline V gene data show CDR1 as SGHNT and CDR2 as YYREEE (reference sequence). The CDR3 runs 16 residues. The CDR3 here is CASSLRAGGPDNEQFF. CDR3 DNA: TGTGCCAGCAGCTTGAGGGCGGGGGGGCCTGACAATGAGCAGTTCTTC.

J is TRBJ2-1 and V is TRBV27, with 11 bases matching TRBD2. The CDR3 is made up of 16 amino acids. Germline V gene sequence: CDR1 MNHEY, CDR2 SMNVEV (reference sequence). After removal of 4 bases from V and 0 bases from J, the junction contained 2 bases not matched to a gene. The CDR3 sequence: CASSSGLADSYNEQFF. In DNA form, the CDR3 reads TGTGCCAGCAGTTCGGGACTAGCGGACTCCTACAATGAGCAGTTCTTC.